This TCR beta chain originates from a study of CD8+ T cells in alopecia areata. General observations from the study: Sequence data from scalp samples additionally include resident alphabeta T cells of normal skin.

This clone was observed a handful of times. Its target is not known. The germline V and J ends were trimmed by 0 bases and 6 bases, with 10 bases remaining between them. The CDR3 length is 14 residues. Germline CDR1 SGDLS, CDR2 YYNGEE. As the sequencing template, cDNA was produced by extracting RNA and reverse transcribing it. Libraries were prepared by immunoSEQ multiplex PCR; TCRdb keeps only in-frame clonotypes and omits some of them. This sample carries 200,000 or so clones, approximately 38% of them seen once, and the ten largest clones take under 0.55%. Treatment noted: oral pan-JAK inhibitor, 5-10 mg twice daily.

The receptor comes from a human donor with alopecia areata. The V call is TRBV9, the J call TRBJ2-1, with D perhaps TRBD2 (6 bases). This sample comprised CD4+ T cells sorted from blood, obtained at week 34, from a patient treated with tofacitinib. The CDR3 sequence: CASSVVREGNEQFF. The CDR3 bases are TGTGCCAGCAGCGTAGTGCGGGAAGGCAATGAGCAGTTCTTC. The full variable domain, in which reference TRBV9 and TRBJ2-1 provide the parts outside the CDR3, is DSGVTQTPKHLITATGQRVTLRCSPRSGDLSVYWYQQSLDQGLQFLIQYYNGEERAKGNILERFSAQQFPDLHSELNLSSLELGDSALYFCASSVVREGNEQFFGPGTRLTVL.